This is a list of T cell receptor beta chains from one sample in a study of T cells in Graves' hyperthyroidism and ophthalmopathy. From the multiplex PCR reads, TCRdb called clonotypes with MiXCR, one entry per CDR3 protein. The sample contains about 570,000 distinct CDR3 sequences, 11% to 15% of which appear only once. The specimen was blood. The receptor source for this set is a middle-aged woman with Graves' hyperthyroidism. Both conserved end residues are part of each CDR3. The D gene is left open where the match is weak. Part of the rows lack a size; the others show once, few, many or a class for expanded clones.

j_call clone_size v_call d_call cdr3_aa cdr3_nt
TRBJ2-1 few TRBV5-6 - CASSLDIGQGLYNEQFF TGTGCCAGCAGCTTGGACATCGGGCAGGGGCTATACAATGAGCAGTTCTTC
TRBJ1-6 - TRBV15 - CATSGQTVHNSPLHF TGTGCCACCAGCGGACAGACAGTACATAATTCACCCCTCCACTTT
TRBJ1-1 - TRBV29-1 - CSVPSDENTEAFF TGCAGCGTGCCCAGCGACGAGAACACTGAAGCTTTCTTT
TRBJ2-1 - TRBV10-2 TRBD1 CATQTGSDEQFF TGCGCCACCCAGACAGGGTCCGATGAGCAGTTCTTC
TRBJ1-1 - TRBV5-1 - CASSRNPGDTEAFF TGCGCCAGCAGCAGAAATCCTGGGGACACTGAAGCTTTCTTT
TRBJ1-4 few TRBV9 - CASSVSVATNEKLFF TGTGCCAGCAGCGTATCCGTTGCAACTAATGAAAAACTGTTTTTT
TRBJ2-1 many TRBV7-3 - CASSAYGGAVGNEQFF TGTGCCAGCAGCGCCTACGGAGGAGCTGTGGGCAATGAGCAGTTCTTC
TRBJ2-3 many TRBV20-1 TRBD2 CSAPKGGSSTDTQYF TGCAGTGCCCCCAAGGGAGGGAGTTCCACAGATACGCAGTATTTT
TRBJ2-1 - TRBV27 - CASSLQGGPYNEQFF TGTGCCAGCAGTTTACAGGGTGGTCCTTACAATGAGCAGTTCTTC
TRBJ2-4 many TRBV7-8 - CASSSPGRGIQYF TGTGCCAGCAGCTCGCCGGGACGGGGAATTCAGTACTTC
TRBJ2-5 few TRBV18 TRBD1 CASTGQGKETQYF TGTGCCAGCACCGGACAGGGGAAAGAGACCCAGTACTTC
TRBJ1-2 many TRBV9 - CASSVGYGDGYTF TGTGCCAGCAGCGTAGGTTACGGGGATGGCTACACCTTC
TRBJ2-1 many TRBV19 TRBD2 CATAGTGGLAGANEQFF TGTGCCACGGCAGGGACAGGGGGACTAGCGGGGGCCAATGAGCAGTTCTTC
TRBJ2-1 - TRBV4-1 TRBD2 CASSQGGLAGSSYNEQFF TGCGCCAGCAGCCAAGGGGGGCTAGCGGGAAGCTCCTACAATGAGCAGTTCTTC
TRBJ1-1 many TRBV24-1 - CATRGPGETEAFF TGTGCCACCAGAGGACCAGGGGAAACTGAAGCTTTCTTT
TRBJ2-7 few TRBV6-1 - CASSESRRDEQYF TGTGCCAGCAGTGAATCGCGAAGGGACGAGCAGTACTTC
TRBJ2-1 few TRBV3-1 TRBD2 CASHRLAGSNEQFF TGTGCCAGTCACCGACTAGCGGGATCCAATGAGCAGTTCTTC
TRBJ2-2 many TRBV19 - CASWQGQGNTGELFF TGTGCCAGTTGGCAGGGGCAGGGTAACACCGGGGAGCTGTTTTTT
TRBJ2-5 many TRBV28 TRBD1 CASSPSGTAPNQETQYF TGTGCCAGCAGTCCCTCTGGGACAGCTCCGAACCAAGAGACCCAGTACTTC
TRBJ1-5 - TRBV6-1 TRBD1 CASSSSRTGKGQPQHF TGTGCCAGCAGTTCGTCCCGGACAGGGAAGGGACAGCCCCAGCATTTT
TRBJ2-3 few TRBV6-1 TRBD2 CASSRTSGRMNAQYF TGTGCCAGCAGCCGTACTAGCGGGAGGATGAATGCGCAGTATTTT
TRBJ1-1 many TRBV3-1 TRBD1 CASSQGTGANTEAFF TGTGCCAGCAGCCAAGGGACAGGGGCTAACACTGAAGCTTTCTTT